This TCR beta chain was identified in a study of shared clonotypes between healthy human individuals. The CDR3 is 14 residues long. Germline values: CDR1 MNHEY, CDR2 SVGAGI. V was trimmed by 6 bases and J by 2 bases, leaving 14 bases between them. Naive CD8 cells lacked CD45RO, underwent positive selection for CCR7 and left out terminally differentiated effector memory CD45RA+ cells. Sequencing used immunoSEQ multiplex PCR; TCRdb keeps in-frame clones, though not all of them. The data show approximately 650,000 clones, around 95% seen once. Input material: naive CD8+ T cells sorted from blood. This sequence was found in a woman younger than 45 in good health. The chain links TRBV6-5 to TRBJ2-7; D may be TRBD1 or TRBD2 (5 bases each). Written as DNA, the CDR3 is TGTGCCAGCAGACCCGGGACGTCGACCTACGAGCAGTACTTC. It encodes CASRPGTSTYEQYF.